This T cell receptor (beta chain) was observed in a study of beta chain features in type 1 diabetes. For this clone: The antigen is undetermined.

Unmatched junction bases numbered 3, after V lost 0 bases and J lost 8 bases. The CDR3 extends over 16 amino acids. Per the germline V gene, CDR1 is SGHRS and CDR2 is YFSETQ. TCRB transcripts that were expressed got sequenced, as all of the isolated RNA had been reverse transcribed. The data were produced by immunoSEQ multiplex PCR, yet TCRdb's version contains in-frame clones alone and is incomplete. The data contain 200,000 to 300,000 clones, roughly 22% of them singletons. Sorting with CD45RO/CCR7/CD25/CD127/CD95/CD27 yielded naive, central memory, regulatory and stem-like memory CD4+ cells. General observations from the study: Patients with Type 1 diabetes showed moderately but significantly shorter TCRB CDR3s in all four CD4+ subsets.

Sequenced: naive CD4+ T cells from blood. The chain couples TRBV5-1 to TRBJ2-2; 14 bases are shared with TRBD2. The sequence derives from a woman in her thirties or forties with type 1 diabetes. The CDR3 coding sequence is TGCGCCAGCAGCTTGGAAGGGACTAGCGGGAGAGGGGAGCTGTTTTTT. Encoded protein: CASSLEGTSGRGELFF.